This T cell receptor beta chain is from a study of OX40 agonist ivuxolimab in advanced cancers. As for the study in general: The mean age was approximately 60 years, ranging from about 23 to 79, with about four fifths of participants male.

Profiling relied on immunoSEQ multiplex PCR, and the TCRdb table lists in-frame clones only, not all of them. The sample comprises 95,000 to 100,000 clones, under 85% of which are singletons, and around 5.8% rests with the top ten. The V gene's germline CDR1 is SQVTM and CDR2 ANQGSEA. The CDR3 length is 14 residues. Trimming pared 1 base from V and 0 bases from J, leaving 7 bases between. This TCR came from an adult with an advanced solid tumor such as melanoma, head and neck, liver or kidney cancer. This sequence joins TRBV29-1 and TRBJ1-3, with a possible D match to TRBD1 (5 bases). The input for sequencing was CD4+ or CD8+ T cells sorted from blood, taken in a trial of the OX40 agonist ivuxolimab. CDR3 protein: CSVEAGGSGNTIYF. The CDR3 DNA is TGCAGCGTTGAAGCCGGGGGCTCTGGAAACACCATATATTTT. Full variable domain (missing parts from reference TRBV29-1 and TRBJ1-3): SAVISQKPSRDICQRGTSLTIQCQVDSQVTMMFWYRQQPGQSLTLIATANQGSEATYESGFVIDKFPISRPNLTFSTLTVSNMSPEDSSIYLCSVEAGGSGNTIYFGEGSWLTVV.